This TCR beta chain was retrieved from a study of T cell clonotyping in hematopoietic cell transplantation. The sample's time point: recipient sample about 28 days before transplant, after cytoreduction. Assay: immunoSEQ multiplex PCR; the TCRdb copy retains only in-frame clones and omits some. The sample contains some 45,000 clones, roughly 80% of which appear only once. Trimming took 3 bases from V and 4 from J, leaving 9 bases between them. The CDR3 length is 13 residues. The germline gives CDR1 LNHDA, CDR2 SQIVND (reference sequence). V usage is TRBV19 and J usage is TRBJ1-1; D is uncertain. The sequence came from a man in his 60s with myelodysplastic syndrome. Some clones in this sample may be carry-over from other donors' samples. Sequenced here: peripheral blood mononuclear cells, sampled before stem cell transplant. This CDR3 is CASSILGFTEAFF. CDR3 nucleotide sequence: TGTGCCAGTAGTATTCTGGGCTTCACTGAAGCTTTCTTT.